This TCR beta chain emerged from a study of response to subunit inactivated influenza vaccine. General study points: The authors suggested that every seasonal influenza vaccination recruits few new T cells.

V shed 3 bases and J 3 bases; nucleotides not matched to a gene: 4. The CDR3 consists of 15 residues. Germline V gene sequence: CDR1 KGHSH, CDR2 LQKENI. Via MiXCR, TCRdb re-called the RT-PCR reads, giving one row per CDR3 protein. The sample contains under 200,000 distinct CDR3 sequences, about 10% of which appear only once. A note on this clonotype: Its target is unknown.

The chain uses TRBV18 and TRBJ2-5; 10 bases fit TRBD1. This receptor was obtained from a man between 45 and 75 years old who received an inactivated influenza vaccine. The sample in question was CD8+ T cells sorted from PBMCs, obtained around 25 months after vaccination. The chain's CDR3 is CASSPLDRGKETQYF. The CDR3 coding sequence is TGTGCCAGCTCACCGCTGGACAGGGGGAAAGAGACCCAGTACTTC.